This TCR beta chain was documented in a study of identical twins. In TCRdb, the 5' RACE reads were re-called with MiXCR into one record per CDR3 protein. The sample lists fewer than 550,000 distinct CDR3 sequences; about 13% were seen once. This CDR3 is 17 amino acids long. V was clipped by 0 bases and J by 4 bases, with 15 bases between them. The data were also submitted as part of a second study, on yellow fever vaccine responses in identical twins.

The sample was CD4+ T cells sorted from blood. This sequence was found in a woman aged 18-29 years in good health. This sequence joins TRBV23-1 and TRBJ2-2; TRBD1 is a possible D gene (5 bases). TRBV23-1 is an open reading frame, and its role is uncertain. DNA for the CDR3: TGCGCCAGCAGTCAATCGAGCCCGGACATTCTCACCGGGGAGCTGTTTTTT. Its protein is CASSQSSPDILTGELFF.